This record covers a single TCR beta chain. Its antigen remains unidentified. The method was immunoSEQ multiplex PCR; TCRdb's version includes in-frame clones alone and lacks a portion of them. The sample carries around 1.6 million clones, 95% to 99% recorded once. It was into CD45RA+ naive and CD45RA-negative memory subsets that the CD4+ cells were split. These data originate in a study of shared clonotypes between healthy human individuals. V was shortened by 1 base and J by 0 bases, with 5 bases between the two germline ends. This CDR3 spans 14 amino acids. Germline CDR1 SGHKS, CDR2 YYEKEE (reference sequence). Study conclusions and caveats: The four-donor shared clonotypes exceeded non-shared clonotypes in generation probability, with non-shared ones scoring lower.

This TCR came from a man in his thirties or forties in good health. The sequenced sample consisted of naive CD4+ T cells sorted from blood. The subset was: CD45RA+ positively selected. The chain has TRBV5-5 and TRBJ1-5; D not certain. This CDR3 is CASSLYDSNQPQHF. The CDR3 nucleotides read TGTGCCAGCAGCTTGTACGATAGCAATCAGCCCCAGCATTTT.